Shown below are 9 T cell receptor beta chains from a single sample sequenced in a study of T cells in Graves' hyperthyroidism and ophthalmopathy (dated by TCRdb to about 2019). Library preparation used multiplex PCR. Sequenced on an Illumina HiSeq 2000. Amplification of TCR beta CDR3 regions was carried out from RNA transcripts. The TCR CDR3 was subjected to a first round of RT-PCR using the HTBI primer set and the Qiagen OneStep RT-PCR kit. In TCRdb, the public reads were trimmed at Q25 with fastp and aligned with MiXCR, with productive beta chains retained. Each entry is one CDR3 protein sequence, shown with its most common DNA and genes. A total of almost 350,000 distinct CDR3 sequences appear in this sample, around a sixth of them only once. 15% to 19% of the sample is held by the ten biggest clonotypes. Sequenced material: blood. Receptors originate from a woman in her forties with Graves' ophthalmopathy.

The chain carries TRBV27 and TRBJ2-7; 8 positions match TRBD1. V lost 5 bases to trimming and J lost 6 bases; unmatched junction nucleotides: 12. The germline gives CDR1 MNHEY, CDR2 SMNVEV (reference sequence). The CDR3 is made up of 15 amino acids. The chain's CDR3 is CASSPGTGSTAEQYF. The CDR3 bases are TGTGCCAGCAGTCCTGGGACAGGATCTACTGCCGAGCAGTACTTC.

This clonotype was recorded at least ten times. The CDR3 region is CASSLPRRNGYTF. The CDR3, as DNA: TGTGCCAGCAGTTTACCCCGGAGGAATGGCTACACCTTC. The V call is TRBV28, the J call TRBJ1-2; no definite D call. CDR1 and CDR2 from the germline V gene are MDHEN and SYDVKM. This CDR3 comprises 13 residues. Trimming shortened V by 2 bases and J by 6 bases, and 10 bases separated the two germline ends.

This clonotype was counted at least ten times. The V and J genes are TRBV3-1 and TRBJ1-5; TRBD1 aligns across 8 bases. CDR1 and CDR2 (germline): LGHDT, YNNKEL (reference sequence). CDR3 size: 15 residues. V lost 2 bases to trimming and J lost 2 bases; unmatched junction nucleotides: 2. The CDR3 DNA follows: TGTGCCAGCAGCCAAACACAGGGGGGCAATCAGCCCCAGCATTTT. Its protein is CASSQTQGGNQPQHF. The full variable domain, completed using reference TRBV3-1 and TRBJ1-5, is DTAVSQTPKYLVTQMGNDKSIKCEQNLGHDTMYWYKQDSKKFLKIMFSYNNKELIINETVPNRFSPKSPDKAHLNLHINSLELGDSAVYFCASSQTQGGNQPQHFGDGTRLSIL.

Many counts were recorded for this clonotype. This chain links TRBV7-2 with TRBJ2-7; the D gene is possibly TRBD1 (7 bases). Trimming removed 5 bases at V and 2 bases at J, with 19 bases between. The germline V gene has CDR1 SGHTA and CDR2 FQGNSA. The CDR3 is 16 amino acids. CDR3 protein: CASSRLGGGDTYEQYF. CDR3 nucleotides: TGTGCCAGCAGCCGCTTAGGGGGCGGGGATACCTACGAGCAGTACTTC. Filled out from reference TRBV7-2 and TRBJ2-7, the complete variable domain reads GAGVSQSPSNKVTEKGKDVELRCDPISGHTALYWYRQSLGQGLEFLIYFQGNSAPDKSGLPSDRFSAERTGGSVSTLTIQRTQQEDSAVYLCASSRLGGGDTYEQYFGPGTRLTVT.

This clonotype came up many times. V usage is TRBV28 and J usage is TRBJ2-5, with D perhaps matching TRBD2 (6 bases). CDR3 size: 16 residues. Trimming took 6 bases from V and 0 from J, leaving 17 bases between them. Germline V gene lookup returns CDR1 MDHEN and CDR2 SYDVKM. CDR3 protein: CASSPWGGPDQETQYF. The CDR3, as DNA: TGTGCCAGCAGCCCGTGGGGAGGACCAGACCAAGAGACCCAGTACTTC.

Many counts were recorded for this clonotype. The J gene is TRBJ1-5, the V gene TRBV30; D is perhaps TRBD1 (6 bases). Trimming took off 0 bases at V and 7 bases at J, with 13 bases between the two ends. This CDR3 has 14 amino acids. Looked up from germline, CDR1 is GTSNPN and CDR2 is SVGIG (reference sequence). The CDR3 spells CAWSVTGSGQPQHF. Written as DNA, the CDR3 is TGTGCCTGGAGTGTAACAGGGTCGGGACAGCCCCAGCATTTT.

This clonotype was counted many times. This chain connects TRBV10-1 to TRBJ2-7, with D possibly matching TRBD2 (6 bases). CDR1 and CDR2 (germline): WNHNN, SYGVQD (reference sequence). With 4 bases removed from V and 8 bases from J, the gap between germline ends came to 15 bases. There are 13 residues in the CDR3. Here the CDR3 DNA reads TGCGCCAGCAGTGGGAAACTAGCATACAAGCAGTACTTC. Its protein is CASSGKLAYKQYF.

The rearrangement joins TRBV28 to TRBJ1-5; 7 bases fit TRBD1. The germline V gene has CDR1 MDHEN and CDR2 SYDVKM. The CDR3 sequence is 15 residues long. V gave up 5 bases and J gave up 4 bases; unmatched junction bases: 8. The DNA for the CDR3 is TGTGCCAGCAGTCCCGGGACAGAAAGTAATCAGCCCCAGCATTTT. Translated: CASSPGTESNQPQHF.

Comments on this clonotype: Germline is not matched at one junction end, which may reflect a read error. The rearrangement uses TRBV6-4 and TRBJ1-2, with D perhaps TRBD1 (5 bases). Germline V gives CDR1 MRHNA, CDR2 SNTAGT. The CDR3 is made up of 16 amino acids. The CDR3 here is CASSPRTVRDYYGYNF. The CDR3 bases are TGTGCCAGCAGTCCTCGGACGGTCAGGGACTACTATGGCTACAACTTC.